The clone carrying this T cell receptor beta chain was detected only once. Antigen specificity is unknown. Assay: immunoSEQ multiplex PCR; the TCRdb copy retains only in-frame clones and omits some. The sample carries fewer than 90,000 clones, about 91% recorded once. The data were obtained in a study of OX40 agonist ivuxolimab in advanced cancers. The overall study: Age averaged around 54 years (range roughly 23 to 79), and around 87% were male. Three partial responders included one hepatocellular carcinoma patient and two cutaneous melanoma patients.

The V gene lost 4 bases and the J gene lost 2 bases, with 5 bases spanning the gap. CDR3 length equals 11 residues. The germline CDR1 and CDR2 sequences are DFQATT and SNEGSKA (reference sequence). Study findings and constraints: Near-lowest levels of clonal expansion characterized partial responders at 0.1-3.0 mg/kg. Also present in some nonresponders was a low level of normalized T-cell clonal expansion.

The source was CD4+ or CD8+ T cells sorted from blood, collected in a trial of the OX40 agonist ivuxolimab. The V and J genes are TRBV20-1 and TRBJ1-2; D unresolved. The receptor was derived from an adult with an advanced solid tumor such as melanoma, head and neck, liver or kidney cancer. In DNA, the CDR3 is TGCAGTGCTATGGGGAACTATGGCTACACCTTC. Translated: CSAMGNYGYTF.